Each of the 12 T cell receptor beta chains below was sequenced from the same sample in a study of blood T cell repertoires in COVID-19. Profiling relied on immunoSEQ multiplex PCR, and the TCRdb table lists in-frame clones only, not all of them. The sample contains roughly 250,000 clones, about 80% of which appear only once. Sequenced: peripheral blood. All receptors come from a human donor in a cohort sampled during active COVID-19.

This clone was observed once. The chain uses TRBV19 and TRBJ1-1; D might be TRBD1 (5 bases). This CDR3 contains 16 residues. Germline V gene data show CDR1 as LNHDA and CDR2 as SQIVND (reference sequence). Trimming cost V 4 bases and J 0 bases, with 15 bases left between them. DNA for the CDR3: TGTGCCAGTAGTACCCTGAAGACAGTAATGAACACTGAAGCTTTCTTT. It yields the protein CASSTLKTVMNTEAFF. The variable domain in full, with the rest retrieved from reference TRBV19 and TRBJ1-1, is DGGITQSPKYLFRKEGQNVTLSCEQNLNHDAMYWYRQDPGQGLRLIYYSQIVNDFQKGDIAEGYSVSREKKESFPLTVTSAQKNPTAFYLCASSTLKTVMNTEAFFGQGTRLTVV.

The V and J genes are TRBV27 and TRBJ2-7; 8 nucleotides line up with TRBD1. This CDR3 has 17 amino acids. V lost 2 bases to trimming and J lost 4 bases; unmatched junction nucleotides: 13. The germline V gene has CDR1 MNHEY and CDR2 SMNVEV (reference sequence). CDR3 sequence (DNA): TGTGCCAGCAGTTTAGTGGGAGGACAGGGTCCTTTATACGAGCAGTACTTC. The encoded protein is CASSLVGGQGPLYEQYF.

The chain is built from TRBV5-6 and TRBJ2-1, with 7 positions matching TRBD2. CDR1 SGHDT and CDR2 YYEEEE come from the germline V gene. The CDR3 consists of 16 residues. The ends lost 4 bases at V and 9 bases at J; junction bases unmatched: 16. The CDR3 coding sequence is TGTGCCAGCAGCACAGTAGCGGGCGGAATAGGTGGTGAGCAGTTCTTC. Amino acid sequence: CASSTVAGGIGGEQFF.

This chain connects TRBV6-5 to TRBJ2-3, with D maybe TRBD1 (6 bases). V was pared by 6 bases and J by 5 bases, with 15 bases between. This CDR3 contains 14 residues. The V gene's germline CDR1 is MNHEY and CDR2 SVGAGI. Written as DNA, the CDR3 is TGTGCCAGCAGGAAGACAGGATTGGGAGATACGCAGTATTTT. It is translated as CASRKTGLGDTQYF.

J is TRBJ2-7 and V is TRBV5-8; 11 bases map to TRBD2. There are 14 residues in the CDR3. Germline CDR1 is SGHTS and CDR2 is YDEGEE. Trimming took 4 bases from V and 2 from J; bases not matched to a gene: 2. The CDR3 is CASSPGLAAYEQYF. The CDR3 DNA reads TGTGCCAGCAGCCCGGGACTAGCGGCCTACGAGCAGTACTTC.

For the CDR3, the DNA is TGTGCCAGCAGCAATCGGCGGGGGGGGTCCGAGCAGTACTTC. This encodes CASSNRRGGSEQYF. The chain recombines TRBV11-2 with TRBJ2-7; 9 positions agree with TRBD2. In germline, CDR1 is SGHAT, CDR2 FQNNGV. The CDR3 runs to 14 residues. J gave up 6 bases and V 5 bases, and 8 bases lay outside the gene matches.

The rearrangement joins TRBV9 to TRBJ2-1, with 9 bases lining up with TRBD2. This CDR3 has 17 amino acids. The J segment lost 0 bases and the V segment lost 3 bases, leaving 7 bases of the junction unmatched. CDR1 is SGDLS and CDR2 is YYNGEE in the germline V gene. The chain's CDR3 is CASSAFSGGSSYNEQFF. CDR3 coding DNA: TGTGCCAGCAGCGCCTTTAGCGGGGGAAGCTCCTACAATGAGCAGTTCTTC.

The rearrangement joins TRBV14 to TRBJ2-7; no reliable D call. Germline CDR1 is SGHDN and CDR2 is FVKESK. There are 13 residues in the CDR3. Trimming shortened V by 4 bases and J by 3 bases, and 10 bases separated the two germline ends. CDR3: CASSRLANYEQYF. The CDR3 bases are TGTGCCAGCAGCCGGCTGGCAAACTACGAGCAGTACTTC.

The chain employs TRBV7-9 and TRBJ2-7, with 9 bases lining up with TRBD1. Germline V CDR1 and CDR2: SEHNR, FQNEAQ (reference sequence). This CDR3 contains 19 residues. V shed 1 base, J shed 4 bases, and the junction held 17 bases outside the gene matches. CDR3: CASSLGRAGTGKLWYEQYF. The CDR3 DNA reads TGTGCCAGCAGCTTAGGGCGAGCCGGGACAGGGAAGTTGTGGTACGAGCAGTACTTC.

In its sample, this clone was seen a few times. This chain uses TRBV11-1 with TRBJ1-1, with D unresolved. The CDR3 consists of 13 residues. V gave up 7 bases and J gave up 3 bases, with 12 bases separating them. The germline gives CDR1 SGHAT, CDR2 FQDESV (reference sequence). The CDR3 protein is CASTPQRDTEAFF. CDR3 bases: TGTGCCAGCACCCCTCAACGAGACACTGAAGCTTTCTTT.

This chain uses TRBV19 with TRBJ2-3, with 12 bases aligning to TRBD2. Germline CDR1 LNHDA, CDR2 SQIVND (reference sequence). This CDR3 contains 15 residues. The ends lost 6 bases at V and 5 bases at J; junction bases unmatched: 6. CDR3 nucleotide sequence: TGTGCCAGTAGCCTAGCGGGGGGGCCAGGAGATACGCAGTATTTT. Amino acids: CASSLAGGPGDTQYF.

In this sample, this clone turned up a few times. J is TRBJ2-1 and V is TRBV4-2; TRBD2 aligns across 7 bases. Germline CDR1 and CDR2: LGHNA and YNFKEQ. With V trimmed by 0 bases and J by 6 bases, 11 bases remained unmatched. This CDR3 is 17 amino acids long. The CDR3 DNA is TGTGCCAGCAGCCAAGACGGATATGCGGGGGAACTCAATGAGCAGTTCTTC. This translates into CASSQDGYAGELNEQFF.